Presented here are 2 T cell receptor beta chains from one specimen sequenced in a study of T cell responses to AZD1222 COVID-19 vaccine (dated by TCRdb to about 2021). Library method: the immunoSEQ multiplex PCR assay. TCRdb took this table from immuneACCESS and kept in-frame rearrangements with V and J called. Such tables lack part of the clones; where checked against another copy, unresolved V genes explain under half of the gap, and the rest is unexplained. This sample is represented by approximately 120,000 clones; 75% to 85% of them were singletons. Around 27% of the sample lies in the top ten. The sample's time point label is to be understood as: about 28 days (+/-7) after the second vaccine dose. The starting material was peripheral blood, obtained 28 days after the second AZD1222 dose. These receptor sequences come from an adult who received the AZD1222 COVID-19 vaccine.

V usage is TRBV7-2 and J usage is TRBJ2-1, with 13 bases identical to TRBD2. In germline, CDR1 is SGHTA, CDR2 FQGNSA. The CDR3 covers 16 residues. V lost 5 bases to trimming and J lost 6 bases; unmatched junction nucleotides: 7. The chain's CDR3 is CASSGQGLAGPNEQFF. CDR3 DNA sequence: TGTGCCAGCAGCGGACAGGGACTAGCGGGACCCAATGAGCAGTTCTTC.

The gene calls are TRBV7-8 and TRBJ1-1; a weak D match, TRBD1 (5 bases). The CDR3 has 13 residues. CDR1 and CDR2 (germline): SGHVS, FQNEAQ. V was shortened by 1 base and J by 11 bases, with 14 bases between the two germline ends. This chain's CDR3 is CASSLEAGRSAFF. In DNA form, the CDR3 reads TGTGCCAGCAGCTTAGAGGCAGGGCGTAGCGCTTTCTTT.